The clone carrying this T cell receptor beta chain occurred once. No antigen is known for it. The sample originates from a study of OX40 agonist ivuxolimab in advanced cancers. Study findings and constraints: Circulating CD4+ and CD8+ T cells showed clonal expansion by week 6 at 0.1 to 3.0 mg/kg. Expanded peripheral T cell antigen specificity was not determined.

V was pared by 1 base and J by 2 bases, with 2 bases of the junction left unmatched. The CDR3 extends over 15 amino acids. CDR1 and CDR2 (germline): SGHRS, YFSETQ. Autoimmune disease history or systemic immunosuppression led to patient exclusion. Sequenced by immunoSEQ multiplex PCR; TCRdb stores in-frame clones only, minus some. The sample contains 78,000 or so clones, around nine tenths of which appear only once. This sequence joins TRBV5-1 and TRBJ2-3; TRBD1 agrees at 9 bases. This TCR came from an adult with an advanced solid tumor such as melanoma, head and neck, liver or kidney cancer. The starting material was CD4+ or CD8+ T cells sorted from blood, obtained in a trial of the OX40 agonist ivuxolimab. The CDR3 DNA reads TGCGCCAGCAGCTTGAGGACAGGGGTCACAGATACGCAGTATTTT. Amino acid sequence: CASSLRTGVTDTQYF.